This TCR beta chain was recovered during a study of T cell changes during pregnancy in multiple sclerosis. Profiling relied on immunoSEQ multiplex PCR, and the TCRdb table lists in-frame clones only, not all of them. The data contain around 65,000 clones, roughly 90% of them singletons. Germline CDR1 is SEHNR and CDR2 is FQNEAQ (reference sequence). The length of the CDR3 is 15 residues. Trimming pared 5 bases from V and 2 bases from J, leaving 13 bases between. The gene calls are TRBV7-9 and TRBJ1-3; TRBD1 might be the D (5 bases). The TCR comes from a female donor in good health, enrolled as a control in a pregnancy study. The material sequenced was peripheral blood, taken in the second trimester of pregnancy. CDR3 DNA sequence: TGTGCCAGCAGCCCCTTTCAGGGTGCTGGAAACACCATATATTTT. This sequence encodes CASSPFQGAGNTIYF.